The source of this T cell receptor (beta chain) is a study of somatic mutations in cytotoxic T cells in rheumatoid arthritis. Study information: Patients had 30 to 35 ml EDTA blood drawn right after diagnosis, before any treatment.

In the original processing: Seldom did patient CD8+ clones exceeding 1% match published virus-specific TCRB sequences. Clones were read by immunoSEQ multiplex PCR, and TCRdb kept only the in-frame ones, dropping some. V and J calls and clone size come straight from that table; D and trimming were deduced from the DNA. Found here are 15,000 to 20,000 clones, approximately 82% of them singletons; the top ten hold 11%. In regard to this clone: Its specificity is not known.

Study-level findings and limits: CD8+ clonality rose with age in rheumatoid arthritis patients, not healthy controls.

The CDR3 consists of 16 residues. Unmatched junction bases numbered 7, after V lost 0 bases and J lost 10 bases. The V gene's germline CDR1 is LGHNA and CDR2 YNFKEQ. Isolating CD4+ and CD8+ cells involved positive magnetic bead selection on an AutoMACS. Their purity was then checked by flow cytometry. The sequence was collected from a man between 18 and 29 years old with rheumatoid arthritis. The source material was CD8+ T cells sorted from blood. This chain connects TRBV4-2 to TRBJ2-1; 12 nucleotides match TRBD2. Written as DNA, the CDR3 is TGTGCCAGCAGCCAAGAACCTAGCGGGGGGGCCGGGGAGCAGTTCTTC. Its protein product is CASSQEPSGGAGEQFF.